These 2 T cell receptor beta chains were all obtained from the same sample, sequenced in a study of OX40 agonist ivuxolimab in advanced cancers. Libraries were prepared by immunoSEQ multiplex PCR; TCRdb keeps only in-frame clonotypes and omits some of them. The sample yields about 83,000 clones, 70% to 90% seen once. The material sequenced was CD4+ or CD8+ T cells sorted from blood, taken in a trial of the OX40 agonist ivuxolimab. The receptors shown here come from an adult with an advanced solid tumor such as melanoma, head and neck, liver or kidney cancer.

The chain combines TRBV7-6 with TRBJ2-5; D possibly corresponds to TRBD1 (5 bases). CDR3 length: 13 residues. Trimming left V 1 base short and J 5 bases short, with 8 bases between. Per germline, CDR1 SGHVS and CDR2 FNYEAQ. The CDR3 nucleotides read TGTGCCAGCAGCTTAGAGGGGTGGGAGACCCAGTACTTC. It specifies CASSLEGWETQYF. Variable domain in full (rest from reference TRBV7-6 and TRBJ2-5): GAGVSQSPRYKVTKRGQDVALRCDPISGHVSLYWYRQALGQGPEFLTYFNYEAQQDKSGLPNDRFSAERPEGSISTLTIQRTEQRDSAMYRCASSLEGWETQYFGPGTRLLVL.

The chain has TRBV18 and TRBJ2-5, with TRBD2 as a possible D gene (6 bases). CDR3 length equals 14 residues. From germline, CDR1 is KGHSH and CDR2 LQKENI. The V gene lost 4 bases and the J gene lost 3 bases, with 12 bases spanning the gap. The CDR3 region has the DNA TGTGCCAGCTCACGACAGCGGGCCGAAGAGACCCAGTACTTC. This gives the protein CASSRQRAEETQYF. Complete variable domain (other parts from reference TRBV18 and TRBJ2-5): NAGVMQNPRHLVRRRGQEARLRCSPMKGHSHVYWYRQLPEEGLKFMVYLQKENIIDESGMPKERFSAEFPKEGPSILRIQQVVRGDSAAYFCASSRQRAEETQYFGPGTRLLVL.